This is a list of T cell receptor beta chains from one sample in a study of T cell responses to AZD1222 COVID-19 vaccine. Clones were read by immunoSEQ multiplex PCR, and TCRdb kept only the in-frame ones, dropping some. The sample includes some 200,000 clones, approximately 91% seen only once; the top ten take more than 0.75%. The sample was peripheral blood, taken on day 0 of AZD1222 vaccination. Receptors originate from an adult in good health. Each CDR3 is given with its conserved first and last residue. The order of the fields is V gene, J gene, D gene, clone size, CDR3 DNA, CDR3 protein. A D gene is named only where the DNA matches it firmly. The size of a clone is reported for some rows only, either as once, few or many, or as a class for expanded clones.

>TRBV6-6|TRBJ1-6|NA|NA
TGTGCCAGCAGGTCCGAGGGGATGGGGAATTCACCCCTCCACTTT
CASRSEGMGNSPLHF
>TRBV6-2/TRBV6-3|TRBJ1-2|NA|NA
TGTGCCAGCAGCCTGCCGGGACTCTATGGCTACACCTTC
CASSLPGLYGYTF
>TRBV10-3|TRBJ2-7|TRBD2|NA
TGTGCCATCAGAGGGACTAGCAGCGACGAGCAGTACTTC
CAIRGTSSDEQYF
>TRBV15|TRBJ2-7|NA|NA
TGTGCCACCAGCAGAGGGGACACGCGTCCCTACGAGCAGTACTTC
CATSRGDTRPYEQYF
>TRBV12-5|TRBJ2-1|NA|NA
TGTGCTAGTGGCCCCCAGGCGGACCCCCCCTACAATGAGCAGTTCTTC
CASGPQADPPYNEQFF
>TRBV6-6|TRBJ1-3|NA|NA
TGTGCCAGCAGTCAACCCACGGGAGTCTCTGGAAACACCATATATTTT
CASSQPTGVSGNTIYF
>TRBV5-1|TRBJ2-3|NA|NA
TGCGCCAGCAGCGCCGTTGGATCTAGCACAGATACGCAGTATTTT
CASSAVGSSTDTQYF
>TRBV5-4|TRBJ1-4|NA|NA
TGTGCCAGCAGGAGAGAGGGAAGGGAAAAACTGTTTTTT
CASRREGREKLFF
>TRBV28|TRBJ1-5|NA|NA
TGTGCCAGCAGCCTGGGACCGACTAATCAGCCCCAGCATTTT
CASSLGPTNQPQHF
>TRBV9|TRBJ2-7|TRBD1|NA
TGTGCCAGCAGCGCAACGGGACAGTCCTACGAGCAGTACTTC
CASSATGQSYEQYF
>TRBV7-3|TRBJ1-1|TRBD1|NA
TGTGCCAGCAGCCTGACAGGGGGCACTGAAGCTTTCTTT
CASSLTGGTEAFF
>TRBV7-9|TRBJ1-4|NA|NA
TGTGCCAGCAGCTTAGGGCAGCCCCGGGGAGATGAAAAACTGTTTTTT
CASSLGQPRGDEKLFF
>TRBV29-1|TRBJ2-5|TRBD2|NA
TGCAGCGTTGGGCGGGGGGTAGGAGAGACCCAGTACTTC
CSVGRGVGETQYF
>TRBV12-1|TRBJ1-4|NA|NA
TGTGCCAGCAGCCCCGCCGGATGGGAAAAACTGTTTTTT
CASSPAGWEKLFF
>TRBV15|TRBJ2-2|TRBD2|NA
TGTGCCACCAGCAGTCCTTGGGTACTAGCGGGAGTTACCGGGGAGCTGTTTTTT
CATSSPWVLAGVTGELFF
>TRBV11-2|TRBJ2-7|TRBD2|NA
TGTGCCAGCAGCTTAGGAAGCGGGGTTTACGAGCAGTACTTC
CASSLGSGVYEQYF
>TRBV7-3|TRBJ2-7|NA|few
TGTGCCAGCAGCTTAGATCAACGGGACCTTCAGTACTTC
CASSLDQRDLQYF
>TRBV14|TRBJ2-7|NA|NA
TGTGCCAGCAGCCAAATGGGGGCGGGCGAGCAGTACTTC
CASSQMGAGEQYF
>TRBV7-3|TRBJ1-6|NA|NA
TGTGCCAGCAGCTTAAGTCTCCGGGCAGGGGATAATTCACCCCTCCACTTT
CASSLSLRAGDNSPLHF
>TRBV14|TRBJ1-1|NA|once
TGTGCCAGCAGCCAAGGGCGGGGGAACACTGAAGCTTTCTTT
CASSQGRGNTEAFF
>TRBV5-1|TRBJ1-1|NA|once
TGCGCCAGCAGCTTAACAGGGTATGCTGAAGCTTTCTTT
CASSLTGYAEAFF
>TRBV11-2|TRBJ2-2|NA|once
TGTGCCAGCAGCCCCCCAGCCGGGTCGAACACCGGGGAGCTGTTTTTT
CASSPPAGSNTGELFF
>TRBV19|TRBJ1-1|NA|NA
TGTGCCAGTAGGTTAAATGGGGCCAAGGGGACTGAAGCTTTCTTT
CASRLNGAKGTEAFF
>TRBV9|TRBJ2-2|TRBD2|NA
TGTGCCACCTCGAAATGGGCGGGAGATATCCCCGGGGAGCTGTTTTTT
CATSKWAGDIPGELFF
>TRBV7-7|TRBJ2-3|TRBD2|NA
TGTGCCAGCAGCTTCCAGCGGGAGGGTCCCCCGCCAGATACGCAGTATTTT
CASSFQREGPPPDTQYF
>TRBV27|TRBJ2-1|TRBD2|NA
TGTGCCAGCAGTGGCCGACCTAGCGGGAGGCTCAATGAGCAGTTCTTC
CASSGRPSGRLNEQFF
>TRBV7-6|TRBJ1-1|NA|once
TGTGCCAGCAGCGTCAAGGGGAGGACTGAAGCTTTCTTT
CASSVKGRTEAFF
>TRBV11-1|TRBJ2-1|TRBD1|NA
TGTGCCAGCAGCTTAGACAGGGGGAGCTCCTACAATGAGCAGTTCTTC
CASSLDRGSSYNEQFF
>TRBV10-2|TRBJ2-1|NA|NA
TGCGCCAGCTTAGAACGAAGTCACAATGAGCAGTTCTTC
CASLERSHNEQFF
>TRBV6-4|TRBJ1-2|NA|NA
TGTGCCAGCAAGGCCTCGAAAGGGCCCCCCCGCGGCTACACCTTC
CASKASKGPPRGYTF
>TRBV7-2|TRBJ2-3|NA|NA
TGTGCCAGCAGCCCTACGACAGATACGCAGTATTTT
CASSPTTDTQYF
>TRBV12-5|TRBJ1-5|TRBD1|NA
TGTGCTAGTGGGCCGCCGGGACAGGGGGCCAGGGATCAGCCCCAGCATTTT
CASGPPGQGARDQPQHF
>TRBV6-5|TRBJ1-1|NA|NA
TGTGCCACCCACGCCGTAAGGGGGTCTGAAGCTTTCTTT
CATHAVRGSEAFF
>TRBV11-1|TRBJ1-3|TRBD1|NA
TGTGCCAGCAGCTTGACAGGGCCTGGAAACACCATATATTTT
CASSLTGPGNTIYF
>TRBV4-2|TRBJ1-4|NA|NA
TGTGCCAGCAGCCCAGGGTCCTGGGCTTTAACTAATGAAAAACTGTTTTTT
CASSPGSWALTNEKLFF
>TRBV10-3|TRBJ2-7|NA|NA
TGTGCCATCAGTGACAGGGATGCCTACGAGCAGTACTTC
CAISDRDAYEQYF
>TRBV14|TRBJ1-6|NA|NA
TGTGCCAGCAGCCAGAGGTGGGGGGACTCCTATAATTCACCCCTCCACTTT
CASSQRWGDSYNSPLHF
>TRBV19|TRBJ1-1|TRBD1|NA
TGTGCCAGTACCCTCATCCGTACCGGGACAGGGGGGAACACTGAAGCTTTCTTT
CASTLIRTGTGGNTEAFF
>TRBV5-1|TRBJ2-5|TRBD2|NA
TGCGCCAGCAGCTTGTTTCTGGGACTACAAGAAGAGACCCAGTACTTC
CASSLFLGLQEETQYF
>TRBV19|TRBJ1-2|TRBD1|NA
TGTGCCAGTAGTAGTTCCGGGACAGTTAACTATGGCTACACCTTC
CASSSSGTVNYGYTF
>TRBV2|TRBJ1-5|TRBD1|NA
TGTGCCAGCACCGTCGACAGGGGGGATCAGCCCCAGCATTTT
CASTVDRGDQPQHF
>TRBV7-2|TRBJ1-1|NA|NA
TGTGCCAGCAGCACGACGAGGAGACCTGAAGCTTTCTTT
CASSTTRRPEAFF
>TRBV25-1|TRBJ1-6|NA|NA
TGTGCCAGCAGTGTACAGGCGTATAATTCACCCCTCCACTTT
CASSVQAYNSPLHF